The present entry profiles one TCR beta chain with its context. What it binds is unknown. These data belong to a study of memory CD4+ T cells and cytomegalovirus serostatus. Authors' data handling: Out-of-frame sequences were removed, leaving 2 million or so distinct TCRbeta sequences. Assay used: immunoSEQ multiplex PCR; TCRdb lists only in-frame clones, some missing. Clonal size and the V and J genes are those of that table, whereas D and trimming came from the DNA. The data show approximately 44,000 clones, 76% seen once. The sort gate was single viable CD3+CD4+CD8-CD45RO+ cells for memory CD4+ T cells. Serostatus was set by detecting CMV pp150, pp28, p38, p52 IgG. The V end was cut by 1 base, the J end by 4 bases, with 2 bases between. Germline V lookup: CDR1 SGHAT, CDR2 FQNNGV. This CDR3 has 11 amino acids. Overall study findings and caveats: The CMV-associated TCR signature appears largely within the CD4+ memory repertoire.

The sample taken for sequencing was memory CD4+ T cells from blood. The rearrangement joins TRBV11-2 to TRBJ2-7, with D uncertain. This clonotype was sampled from an adult in good health and CMV-seronegative. In DNA form, the CDR3 reads TGTGCCAGCAGCTTAGCATACGAGCAGTACTTC. As protein: CASSLAYEQYF.